The rows below give T cell receptor beta chains drawn from one sample of a study of T cell clonotyping in hematopoietic cell transplantation. Only in-frame clones appear in the TCRdb table, and some are missing; sequencing was by immunoSEQ multiplex PCR. The sample carries some 15,000 clones, roughly 58% recorded once. The source was PBMCs, collected 30 days after allogeneic stem cell transplant. Receptor source: a male patient aged 45-59 years who had an allogeneic stem cell transplant from an unrelated donor, so T cells may come from the graft donor. Some clones in this sample may be carry-over from other donors' samples. CDR3s leave out the opening cysteine and the closing phenylalanine or tryptophan. Each record gives: J gene, V gene, CDR3 protein.

J gene: TRBJ2-7; V gene: TRBV7-2; CDR3 protein: ASSLQLAGTSEQY
J gene: TRBJ2-7; V gene: TRBV7-2; CDR3 protein: ASSPIDYSAYEQY
J gene: TRBJ1-2; V gene: TRBV11-1; CDR3 protein: ASSNGISVT
J gene: TRBJ1-5; V gene: TRBV19; CDR3 protein: ASSSRSYLSDQH
J gene: TRBJ2-7; V gene: TRBV7-8; CDR3 protein: ASSSGPLNEQY
J gene: TRBJ1-5; V gene: TRBV13; CDR3 protein: ASSLGGYNQPQH
J gene: TRBJ2-7; V gene: TRBV6-1; CDR3 protein: ASSDWDYEQY
J gene: TRBJ1-5; V gene: TRBV4-1; CDR3 protein: ASSLGGYQPQH
J gene: TRBJ2-5; V gene: TRBV29-1; CDR3 protein: SVEPSGQTQY
J gene: TRBJ1-6; V gene: TRBV7-8; CDR3 protein: ASSPGRVVAANSPLH
J gene: TRBJ2-7; V gene: TRBV4-1; CDR3 protein: ASSQDPGGYEQY
J gene: TRBJ1-5; V gene: TRBV14; CDR3 protein: ASSQGRVGARQPQH
J gene: TRBJ1-5; V gene: TRBV11-2; CDR3 protein: ASSLGRTAYNQPQH
J gene: TRBJ2-7; V gene: TRBV7-8; CDR3 protein: ASSLAYGGNEQY
J gene: TRBJ1-2; V gene: TRBV28; CDR3 protein: ASSRTGRGADGYT
J gene: TRBJ2-3; V gene: TRBV28; CDR3 protein: ASRPSGGTVTDTQY
J gene: TRBJ2-1; V gene: TRBV25-1; CDR3 protein: ASFYYNEQF
J gene: TRBJ1-5; V gene: TRBV10-1; CDR3 protein: ASRRFNQPQH
J gene: TRBJ1-5; V gene: TRBV28; CDR3 protein: ASSADRVSNQPQH
J gene: TRBJ2-3; V gene: TRBV2; CDR3 protein: ASKLLAGLDTQY
J gene: TRBJ1-1; V gene: TRBV30; CDR3 protein: AWGTGNTEAF
J gene: TRBJ1-4; V gene: TRBV4-1; CDR3 protein: ASSLRVFEKLF
J gene: TRBJ2-5; V gene: TRBV14; CDR3 protein: ASSQDHGRETQY
J gene: TRBJ1-4; V gene: TRBV6-5; CDR3 protein: ASSYAGAGNEKLF
J gene: TRBJ1-3; V gene: TRBV30; CDR3 protein: AWSHHPSGNTIY
J gene: TRBJ1-5; V gene: TRBV30; CDR3 protein: AWSVRGNQPQH
J gene: TRBJ1-2; V gene: TRBV9; CDR3 protein: ASSALGGESYGYT
J gene: TRBJ1-2; V gene: TRBV6-5; CDR3 protein: ASSSQGGAGGYT
J gene: TRBJ2-5; V gene: TRBV27; CDR3 protein: ASSTWDRLRETQY
J gene: TRBJ1-2; V gene: TRBV30; CDR3 protein: AWSSGTGDIGYGYT
J gene: TRBJ1-5; V gene: TRBV30; CDR3 protein: AWNSRFGTSSAQH
J gene: TRBJ2-7; V gene: TRBV7-9; CDR3 protein: ASSLPGTSGRYEQY
J gene: TRBJ1-1; V gene: TRBV5-6; CDR3 protein: ASSLTLREAF
J gene: TRBJ2-7; V gene: TRBV7-6; CDR3 protein: ASSLAISRGVGEQY
J gene: TRBJ2-3; V gene: TRBV29-1; CDR3 protein: SVGGLAGGKDTQY
J gene: TRBJ2-7; V gene: TRBV30; CDR3 protein: AWISGRTYEQY
J gene: TRBJ1-5; V gene: TRBV30; CDR3 protein: AWSVRTDQPQH
J gene: TRBJ2-3; V gene: TRBV6-6; CDR3 protein: ASNIGDTQY
J gene: TRBJ1-5; V gene: TRBV28; CDR3 protein: ASRKRDQPQH
J gene: TRBJ1-1; V gene: TRBV7-2; CDR3 protein: ASSLGGQGRTEAF
J gene: TRBJ1-4; V gene: TRBV4-1; CDR3 protein: ASSHDPRGVTNEKLF
J gene: TRBJ1-2; V gene: TRBV30; CDR3 protein: AWSVGVEVYRGYT
J gene: TRBJ2-7; V gene: TRBV23-1; CDR3 protein: ASLSRTGSSYEQY
J gene: TRBJ2-7; V gene: TRBV14; CDR3 protein: ASSLFGAGRPYEQY
J gene: TRBJ1-5; V gene: TRBV6-5; CDR3 protein: ASSYRAQSNQPQH
J gene: TRBJ2-7; V gene: TRBV30; CDR3 protein: AWRGTPGTYEQY
J gene: TRBJ2-7; V gene: TRBV6-5; CDR3 protein: ASSYDRLSYEQY
J gene: TRBJ2-5; V gene: TRBV4-1; CDR3 protein: ASSQVQQETQY
J gene: TRBJ1-1; V gene: TRBV9; CDR3 protein: ASSSPGTYMNTEAF
J gene: TRBJ1-2; V gene: TRBV7-2; CDR3 protein: ASSSHRFGYT
J gene: TRBJ1-5; V gene: TRBV28; CDR3 protein: ASSLGLDTGGNQPQH
J gene: TRBJ2-7; V gene: TRBV6-5; CDR3 protein: ASSYVAGYEQY
J gene: TRBJ1-6; V gene: TRBV7-2; CDR3 protein: ASSRGTQGQRPLH
J gene: TRBJ1-4; V gene: TRBV10-3; CDR3 protein: AISSGTDEKLF
J gene: TRBJ1-2; V gene: TRBV5-1; CDR3 protein: ASSSDPLGGYT
J gene: TRBJ2-7; V gene: TRBV28; CDR3 protein: ASRHDSYEQY
J gene: TRBJ2-7; V gene: TRBV5-4; CDR3 protein: ASSTPDRGQNEQY
J gene: TRBJ2-7; V gene: TRBV5-6; CDR3 protein: ASSLGGWGAYEQY
J gene: TRBJ1-4; V gene: TRBV14; CDR3 protein: ASGPVERDSYEKLF
J gene: TRBJ2-7; V gene: TRBV6-5; CDR3 protein: ASLTPGVPYEQY